Listed here is a single T cell receptor beta chain. Its antigen remains unidentified. No base-level quality is on record; no much larger clone is a single base apart. The immunoSEQ Assay, a bias-controlled multiplex PCR, was used to amplify TCRbeta CDR3 regions from genomic DNA. The study's processing was this. The number of nucleated cells in each sample was estimated from the amplification of reference gene primers within the assay. To quantify the absolute abundance of each unique TCRbeta CDR3 rearrangement, sequence reads were collapsed and filtered. For each sample, productive Simpson clonality was calculated as the square root of Simpson's diversity index across productive rearrangements. TCRdb limited this immuneACCESS table to in-frame rearrangements with V and J called. A share of clones is missing; checked studies link under half to unresolved V genes, and the rest is unexplained. V, J and clone size are taken as reported in that table, and D and trimming were inferred from the DNA itself. For this sample there are some 170,000 clones; roughly 80% appear just once. About 19% of the sample is held by the ten biggest clonotypes.

The sample originates from a study of blood T cell repertoires in COVID-19 (dated by TCRdb to the early 2020s). Some background on the complete study: Collaborator samples came from the United States, Italy and Spain and covered acute and convalescent phases of COVID-19. The material from the prospective study consisted of cDNA or gDNA derived from T cells, B-cell-depleted T cells, or PBMCs. The dataset comprised deeply sampled blood TCRbeta repertoires from subjects exposed to, actively infected with, or recovered from COVID-19. The repertoires were made available in a free public database intended to serve as a resource for research on the immune response to SARS-CoV-2. Samples came from the ongoing ImmuneRACE study (first 160 participants) plus 1,254 subjects from 6 global collaborators. The sample metadata nearly always contained a de-identified subject ID, COVID-19 status, age in years and sex. Where available, HLA class I and class II types were taken from metadata supplied by the sample provider and were not determined by assay-based typing. What the work shows at the level of the full study, not this receptor alone: The amount of clinical and demographic metadata varied by source and participant and was provided uncurated.

The collaborating institutions used their own protocols to collect whole blood in K2EDTA tubes. For TCRbeta analysis, collaborator samples were shipped as frozen whole blood, as isolated PBMCs, or as DNA extracted from either sample type. Reading from cysteine to phenylalanine, the CDR3 counts 12 amino acids. The entry retains the CDR3 DNA only, 36 bases that are in frame from base 1. Via the germline V gene, CDR1 is SGHDN and CDR2 FVKESK. The germline ends are 6 bases apart after V is trimmed by 3 bases and J by 3 bases. The V and J segments used are TRBV14 and TRBJ2-7; no confident D gene assignment can be made. The clonotype originates from an elderly woman with acute or convalescent COVID-19. Sequenced: peripheral blood. The nucleotide sequence reads as follows: TGTGCCAGCAGCCAGCGTCTCTACGAGCAGTACTTC. Its coded protein is CASSQRLYEQYF.